Presented here are 12 T cell receptor beta chains from one specimen sequenced in a study of shared clonotypes between healthy human individuals. Only CD45RO-negative cells positively selected for CCR7 counted as naive CD8 cells, so terminally differentiated effector memory CD45RA+ cells were excluded. The data were produced by immunoSEQ multiplex PCR, yet TCRdb's version contains in-frame clones alone and is incomplete. The sample has about 2.1 million clones, 93% seen once. Sample: naive CD8+ T cells from PBMCs. These receptors came from a man aged 18 to 29 in good health. Some clones in this sample may be carry-over from other donors' samples.

Only one count was recorded for this clone. The rearrangement links TRBV12-5 to TRBJ1-2; 7 positions agree with TRBD1. CDR1 is LGHNT, CDR2 FRNRAP, per germline. The CDR3 runs to 17 residues. V was pared by 1 base and J by 4 bases, with 12 bases of the junction left unmatched. The CDR3 nucleotides read TGTGCTAGTGGTTTGGCAACCCCGACAGGGAAACTCTATGGCTACACCTTC. This translates into CASGLATPTGKLYGYTF.

The rearrangement uses TRBV5-1 and TRBJ2-7; a possible D gene is TRBD1 (7 bases). Germline V gene sequence: CDR1 SGHRS, CDR2 YFSETQ. The CDR3 covers 14 residues. Between the trimmed V and J ends, which lost 5 bases and 1 base, there was a span of 13 bases. Here the CDR3 DNA reads TGCGCCAGCAGGGGCGGGGACAGATCCTACGAGCAGTACTTC. Protein: CASRGGDRSYEQYF.

This chain uses TRBV27 with TRBJ1-2, with unresolved D. V was trimmed by 3 bases and J by 5 bases, leaving 19 bases between them. CDR3 length: 16 amino acids. CDR1 is MNHEY and CDR2 is SMNVEV in the germline V gene (reference sequence). CDR3 loop: CASSFSTPRLGYGYTF. In DNA, the CDR3 is TGTGCCAGCAGTTTCTCCACCCCACGATTAGGGTATGGCTACACCTTC.

This clone was detected once. The V and J genes are TRBV6-5 and TRBJ2-2; 8 positions agree with TRBD1. Per germline, CDR1 MNHEY and CDR2 SVGAGI. J gave up 7 bases and V 6 bases, and 7 bases lay outside the gene matches. The CDR3 has 14 amino acids. Here the CDR3 reads CASRYQTGGGELFF. The CDR3 DNA reads TGTGCCAGCAGATACCAAACAGGGGGCGGGGAGCTGTTTTTT.

V gene TRBV7-6 combines with J gene TRBJ2-1, with 9 bases matching TRBD2. This CDR3 has 19 amino acids. J was trimmed by 5 bases and V by 5 bases; bases with no gene match: 19. The germline CDR1 and CDR2 sequences are SGHVS and FNYEAQ. DNA for the CDR3: TGTGCCAGCAGCCCGCGAAGGGTTAGCGGGAGAAGCAGCGACAATGAGCAGTTCTTC. Encoded protein: CASSPRRVSGRSSDNEQFF. Using reference TRBV7-6 and TRBJ2-1 for the parts outside the CDR3, the full variable domain is GAGVSQSPRYKVTKRGQDVALRCDPISGHVSLYWYRQALGQGPEFLTYFNYEAQQDKSGLPNDRFSAERPEGSISTLTIQRTEQRDSAMYRCASSPRRVSGRSSDNEQFFGPGTRLTVL.

This clone was seen a few times. Other DNA sequences in this specimen translate into the identical CDR3. This chain links TRBV2 with TRBJ1-5; maybe TRBD1 (6 bases). In germline, CDR1 is SNHLY, CDR2 FYNNEI. This CDR3 has 14 residues. V was trimmed by 6 bases and J by 0 bases, leaving 9 bases between them. In DNA, the CDR3 is TGTGCCAGCAGAGGGGGGTATAGCAATCAGCCCCAGCATTTT. Amino acids: CASRGGYSNQPQHF. Filled out from reference TRBV2 and TRBJ1-5, the complete variable domain reads EPEVTQTPSHQVTQMGQEVILRCVPISNHLYFYWYRQILGQKVEFLVSFYNNEISEKSEIFDDQFSVERPDGSNFTLKIRSTKLEDSAMYFCASRGGYSNQPQHFGDGTRLSIL.

This chain connects TRBV11-2 to TRBJ1-2; D gene ambiguous. The V gene's germline CDR1 is SGHAT and CDR2 FQNNGV. The CDR3 length is 15 residues. V lost 5 bases to trimming and J lost 2 bases, with 15 bases between them. CDR3: CASSASMEQNYGYTF. In DNA, the CDR3 is TGTGCCAGCAGCGCAAGTATGGAACAGAACTATGGCTACACCTTC.

J is TRBJ2-3 and V is TRBV15; TRBD2 is a possible D gene (5 bases). The germline gives CDR1 LNHNV, CDR2 YYDKDF (reference sequence). The CDR3 has 14 amino acids. Trimming removed 5 bases at V and 7 bases at J, with 16 bases between. CDR3: CATSENWRANTQYF. CDR3 coding DNA: TGTGCCACCAGCGAAAACTGGCGGGCGAATACGCAGTATTTT. The variable domain in full, with the rest retrieved from reference TRBV15 and TRBJ2-3, is DAMVIQNPRYQVTQFGKPVTLSCSQTLNHNVMYWYQQKSSQAPKLLFHYYDKDFNNEADTPDNFQSRRPNTSFCFLDIRSPGLGDTAMYLCATSENWRANTQYFGPGTRLTVL.

The J gene is TRBJ2-7, the V gene TRBV9; TRBD1 aligns across 10 bases. There are 15 residues in the CDR3. Germline V lookup: CDR1 SGDLS, CDR2 YYNGEE. V lost 0 bases, J lost 7 bases, and 7 bases stayed unmatched. In nucleotides, the CDR3 is TGTGCCAGCAGCGTAGAGGGACAGGGGACCGAGGAGCAGTACTTC. This gives the protein CASSVEGQGTEEQYF.

This sequence joins TRBV19 and TRBJ2-1; TRBD2 agrees at 8 bases. V shed 0 bases, J shed 2 bases, and the junction held 12 bases outside the gene matches. The length of the CDR3 is 19 residues. The germline V gene has CDR1 LNHDA and CDR2 SQIVND (reference sequence). In DNA form, the CDR3 reads TGTGCCAGTAGTATAGACTCTCGCAGCGGGGGTGGGACCTACAATGAGCAGTTCTTC. This codes for CASSIDSRSGGGTYNEQFF. The full variable domain, with the rest looked up from reference TRBV19 and TRBJ2-1, is DGGITQSPKYLFRKEGQNVTLSCEQNLNHDAMYWYRQDPGQGLRLIYYSQIVNDFQKGDIAEGYSVSREKKESFPLTVTSAQKNPTAFYLCASSIDSRSGGGTYNEQFFGPGTRLTVL.

The gene calls are TRBV11-3 and TRBJ1-1; D is unresolved. The germline CDR1 and CDR2 sequences are SGHNT and YENEEA. The CDR3 loop spans 12 amino acids. V dropped 1 base and J dropped 5 bases, with 5 bases sitting between them. The chain's CDR3 is CASSLGWTEAFF. In DNA form, the CDR3 reads TGTGCCAGCAGCTTAGGATGGACTGAAGCTTTCTTT.

The V and J genes are TRBV27 and TRBJ2-7; 7 nucleotides match TRBD2. V gave up 7 bases and J gave up 5 bases; unmatched junction bases: 11. This CDR3 has 14 residues. Per germline, CDR1 MNHEY and CDR2 SMNVEV (reference sequence). In DNA form, the CDR3 reads TGTGCCAGCACCGTCGGCGGGAGTTTGGACGAGCAGTACTTC. Translated, it gives CASTVGGSLDEQYF.